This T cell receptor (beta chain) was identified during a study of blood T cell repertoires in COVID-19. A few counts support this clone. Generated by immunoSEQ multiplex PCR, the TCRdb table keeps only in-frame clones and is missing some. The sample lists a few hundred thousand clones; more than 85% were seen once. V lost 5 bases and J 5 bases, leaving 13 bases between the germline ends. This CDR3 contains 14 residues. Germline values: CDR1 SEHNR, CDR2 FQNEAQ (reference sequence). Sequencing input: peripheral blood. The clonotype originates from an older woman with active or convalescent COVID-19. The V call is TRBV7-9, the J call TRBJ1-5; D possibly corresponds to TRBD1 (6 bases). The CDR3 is CASSVTGPHQPQHF. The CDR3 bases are TGTGCCAGCAGCGTTACAGGGCCCCATCAGCCCCAGCATTTT.